These 17 T cell receptor beta chains originate from one sample sequenced in a study of beta chain features in type 1 diabetes (dated by TCRdb to 2017 to 2018). Broader findings and caveats from the paper: Type 1 diabetes patients showed a moderate but significant shortening of TCRB CDR3 length in all four CD4+ subsets.

For these TCRs, the target antigens are not known. Libraries were made using the immunoSEQ multiplex PCR assay. All of the isolated RNA was reverse transcribed with the High Capacity cDNA Reverse Transcription Kit, so expressed TCRB transcripts were sequenced. What TCRdb holds here is the immuneACCESS table cut down to in-frame rearrangements. Part of the clones is not present; checked against another copy, under half of the missing clones reflect an unresolved V gene, and the others are unexplained. This sample comprises hundreds of thousands of clones, over 7% of them detected only once. Around 1% of the sample belongs to the ten largest clones. Sample: central memory CD4+ T cells from blood. The receptors stem from a man younger than 45 with type 1 diabetes.

CDR3 residues: CASSSEYNEQFF. The CDR3 DNA follows: TGTGCCAGCAGTTCAGAGTACAATGAGCAGTTCTTC. V usage is TRBV6-5 and J usage is TRBJ2-1; D remains unclear. Per germline, CDR1 MNHEY and CDR2 SVGAGI. This CDR3 is built from 12 residues. V lost 4 bases to trimming and J lost 4 bases, with 5 bases between them.

This clone was seen more than once but under ten times. The chain carries TRBV29-1 and TRBJ2-5; D is possibly TRBD1 or TRBD2 (6 bases each). The CDR3 has 14 amino acids. Trimming took 4 bases from V and 4 from J, leaving 16 bases between them. The germline CDR1 and CDR2 sequences are SQVTM and ANQGSEA. CDR3 DNA: TGCAGCGTTGTAGGGGTCACGGGGGCAGAGACCCAGTACTTC. This codes for CSVVGVTGAETQYF.

V gene TRBV30 combines with J gene TRBJ2-7; tentatively, D is TRBD1 (6 bases). CDR3 length: 14 residues. V was pared by 3 bases and J by 0 bases, with 12 bases between. Germline V gene sequence: CDR1 GTSNPN, CDR2 SVGIG (reference sequence). The CDR3 DNA follows: TGTGCCTGGAGCCGGGACACCCTCTCCTACGAGCAGTACTTC. It translates to CAWSRDTLSYEQYF.

This clone occurred a few times. The chain carries TRBV5-6 and TRBJ2-7; D is perhaps TRBD1 (5 bases). The CDR3 is made up of 14 amino acids. The germline CDR1 and CDR2 sequences are SGHDT and YYEEEE. V lost 1 base and J lost 6, with 14 bases in between. The CDR3 bases are TGTGCCAGCAGCTTGCAGGGTCTCGCATCCGAGCAGTACTTC. This codes for CASSLQGLASEQYF.

V and J are TRBV6-6 and TRBJ1-3, with D tentatively TRBD1 (6 bases). Germline V gene sequence: CDR1 MNHNY, CDR2 SVGAGI (reference sequence). There are 15 residues in the CDR3. With 5 bases removed from V and 0 bases from J, the gap between germline ends came to 11 bases. CDR3 residues: CASSTRDNSGNTIYF. The CDR3 nucleotides read TGTGCCAGCAGTACCCGGGACAACTCTGGAAACACCATATATTTT.

V is TRBV29-1 and J is TRBJ1-2; possible D gene TRBD1, 5 bases. The CDR3 has 11 amino acids. The germline V and J ends were trimmed by 6 bases and 9 bases, with 14 bases remaining between them. Germline V gene data show CDR1 as SQVTM and CDR2 as ANQGSEA. CDR3 nucleotide sequence: TGCAGCGTGGGGACGGGAGGTAGCTACACCTTC. This encodes CSVGTGGSYTF.

This clone was detected a few times. This sequence joins TRBV15 and TRBJ2-7, with 7 bases matching TRBD2. The CDR3 spans 16 residues. Germline V gives CDR1 LNHNV, CDR2 YYDKDF (reference sequence). V was pared by 1 base and J by 3 bases, with 9 bases of the junction left unmatched. In nucleotides, the CDR3 is TGTGCCACCAGCAGAGGCGAACTAGCGTCCGACTACGAGCAGTACTTC. This sequence encodes CATSRGELASDYEQYF.

This clone occurred a few times. The chain is built from TRBV9 and TRBJ2-2; D is possibly TRBD2 (5 bases). Germline V gene lookup returns CDR1 SGDLS and CDR2 YYNGEE. V gave up 4 bases and J gave up 5 bases, with 9 bases separating them. CDR3 length equals 13 residues. CDR3: CASSIGLTGELFF. The CDR3 DNA sequence: TGTGCCAGCAGCATAGGACTGACCGGGGAGCTGTTTTTT.

The chain combines TRBV10-1 with TRBJ1-1, with TRBD1 matching over 10 bases. Germline V gene lookup returns CDR1 WNHNN and CDR2 SYGVQD (reference sequence). Trimming took 1 base from V and 8 from J; bases not matched to a gene: 4. CDR3 length equals 14 residues. For the CDR3, the DNA is TGCGCCAGCAGTGAGTACCAGACAGGGGGCGAAGCTTTCTTT. This translates into CASSEYQTGGEAFF.

In this sample, this clone turned up a few times. The chain carries TRBV6-4 and TRBJ1-2; 7 nucleotides line up with TRBD1. The CDR3 is 14 residues long. Germline V gene sequence: CDR1 MRHNA, CDR2 SNTAGT. Losses at the gene ends were 6 bases for V and 6 bases for J; bases not matched to a gene: 10. The CDR3 sequence is CASRVLTGTDGYTF. In nucleotides, the CDR3 is TGTGCCAGCAGGGTTCTGACAGGGACTGATGGCTACACCTTC.

This clone was observed a few times. The J gene is TRBJ1-2, the V gene TRBV6-5; the D gene is possibly TRBD1 (5 bases). The germline gives CDR1 MNHEY, CDR2 SVGAGI. V was shortened by 10 bases and J by 4 bases, with 19 bases between the two germline ends. The CDR3 has 14 amino acids. The CDR3 nucleotides are TGTGCCACCACCCGGGAGAGGGGCGTCTATGGCTACACCTTC. Amino acid sequence: CATTRERGVYGYTF.

This clone occurred a few times. In the same sample, other DNA sequences code for this CDR3. The chain carries TRBV6-6 and TRBJ1-2; 7 bases are a match to TRBD1. Germline assignment: CDR1 MNHNY and CDR2 SVGAGI (reference sequence). With 0 bases clipped from V and 1 base from J, the junction kept 2 bases outside the gene matches. The CDR3 is 15 amino acids. The CDR3 sequence is CASSYSGQSNYGYTF. The CDR3 nucleotides are TGTGCCAGCAGTTACTCGGGACAGAGTAACTATGGCTACACCTTC.

The V gene is TRBV10-2, the J gene TRBJ1-5; D gene uncertain. Germline CDR1 and CDR2: WSHSY and SAAADI. V lost 5 bases, J lost 8 bases, and 13 bases lay in between. This CDR3 spans 13 amino acids. The CDR3 bases are TGCGCCAGCAGTCCCGCGGGCTGGGAGCCCCAGCATTTT. It encodes CASSPAGWEPQHF.

The genes are TRBV11-2 and TRBJ2-3; TRBD1 matches 7 bases. Trimming took 5 bases from V and 5 from J; bases not matched to a gene: 13. Germline-derived CDR1 and CDR2 are SGHAT and FQNNGV. CDR3 length equals 16 residues. The CDR3 region has the DNA TGTGCCAGCAGCAACCTCGGACAGGCCAGAGGAGATACGCAGTATTTT. This codes for CASSNLGQARGDTQYF.

The CDR3 sequence: CASSQGIDGTRRDEQYF. CDR3 coding DNA: TGTGCCAGCAGCCAAGGCATCGACGGGACTAGAAGGGACGAGCAGTACTTC. The chain combines TRBV4-2 with TRBJ2-7; 8 nucleotides match TRBD2. Per germline, CDR1 LGHNA and CDR2 YNFKEQ. V trimming: 1 base; J trimming: 5 bases; junction bases outside the gene matches: 13. The CDR3 has 17 amino acids.

The V call is TRBV19, the J call TRBJ2-7, with 7 bases aligning to TRBD1. This CDR3 spans 14 amino acids. V shed 9 bases, J shed 1 base, and the junction held 9 bases outside the gene matches. Germline V gives CDR1 LNHDA, CDR2 SQIVND (reference sequence). Here the CDR3 DNA reads TGTGCCAGCCGAGGGGGACAGAATTCCTACGAGCAGTACTTC. Amino acid sequence: CASRGGQNSYEQYF.

This clone has only a few counts. The V call is TRBV19, the J call TRBJ2-7; no firm D call. Germline CDR1 is LNHDA and CDR2 is SQIVND (reference sequence). Trimming shortened V by 0 bases and J by 3 bases, and 6 bases separated the two germline ends. This CDR3 spans 13 amino acids. CDR3 DNA sequence: TGTGCCAGTAGTATAGAGGCCAACTACGAGCAGTACTTC. Its translation is CASSIEANYEQYF.